These 21 T cell receptor beta chains were sequenced from one sample in a study of T cells after yellow fever vaccination (dated by TCRdb to about 2019). The label giving this sample's treatment or condition can be read as: live attenuated yellow fever vaccine strain. The library was obtained by 5' RACE. This sample was sequenced with an Illumina HiSeq 2500. TCRdb's own reprocessing of the public reads used fastp at Q25 and MiXCR and kept productive beta chains. Each entry merges the rows of one CDR3 protein and shows their most common DNA and genes. For this sample the table gives roughly 180,000 distinct CDR3 sequences, of which 5.5% to 7.5% were detected only once. The top ten clones comprise 2.9% of the sample. The sequenced sample was CD4+ T cells sorted from PBMCs, obtained on the day of the first yellow fever vaccination. Source of these receptors: a man younger than 30 who received the YFV17D yellow fever vaccine.

The J gene is TRBJ1-1, the V gene TRBV5-4, with D possibly matching TRBD1 (5 bases). The CDR3 contains 15 residues. Germline V gene data show CDR1 as SGHNT and CDR2 as YYREEE (reference sequence). V was shortened by 0 bases and J by 5 bases, with 14 bases between the two germline ends. The CDR3 nucleotides are TGTGCCAGCAGCTTGGTTCGGGCGGGGGAAACTGAAGCTTTCTTT. It translates to CASSLVRAGETEAFF.

This clonotype has just a few counts. This chain joins TRBV20-1 and TRBJ1-6, with D tentatively TRBD1 (5 bases). This CDR3 spans 13 amino acids. Trimming took 5 bases from V and 9 from J, leaving 14 bases between them. CDR1 and CDR2 from the germline V gene are DFQATT and SNEGSKA (reference sequence). The CDR3 reads CSAPLGARSPLHF. The CDR3 nucleotides read TGCAGTGCTCCCTTAGGGGCCCGTTCACCCCTCCACTTT.

This clonotype was seen repeatedly, ten times or more. This chain links TRBV5-1 with TRBJ2-1, with 9 bases lining up with TRBD1. The CDR3 loop spans 14 amino acids. CDR1 and CDR2 from the germline V gene are SGHRS and YFSETQ. The ends lost 4 bases at V and 7 bases at J; junction bases unmatched: 6. This chain's CDR3 is CASSLGDRANEQFF. CDR3 coding DNA: TGCGCCAGCAGCCTGGGGGACAGGGCAAATGAGCAGTTCTTC.

This clonotype was detected a few times. The chain carries TRBV11-2 and TRBJ2-6, with D possibly matching TRBD1 (5 bases). V lost 6 bases and J 0 bases, leaving 18 bases between the germline ends. CDR3 length equals 18 residues. Per germline, CDR1 SGHAT and CDR2 FQNNGV. CDR3 residues: CASSDIRLGPSGANVLTF. DNA for the CDR3: TGTGCCAGCAGTGATATACGACTGGGGCCCTCTGGGGCCAACGTCCTGACTTTC.

The CDR3 here is CASSLAIHQQFF. The DNA of the CDR3 is TGTGCCAGCAGCTTAGCTATCCATCAGCAGTTCTTC. The chain joins TRBV7-9 to TRBJ2-1; the D is unclear. This CDR3 spans 12 amino acids. The germline V and J ends were trimmed by 0 bases and 11 bases, with 8 bases remaining between them. The V gene's germline CDR1 is SEHNR and CDR2 FQNEAQ (reference sequence).

The chain links TRBV6-5 to TRBJ2-2; D is ambiguous. Germline V gene data show CDR1 as MNHEY and CDR2 as SVGAGI. This CDR3 is 11 amino acids long. V shed 7 bases and J shed 7 bases, with 7 bases lying between them. CDR3 DNA: TGTGCCAGCAAGCGTGGCGGGGAGCTGTTTTTT. This gives the protein CASKRGGELFF.

The rearrangement uses TRBV18 and TRBJ2-5, with D possibly TRBD2 on 5 matching bases. The length of the CDR3 is 17 residues. The germline V gene encodes CDR1 KGHSH and CDR2 LQKENI. Trimming pared 2 bases from V and 4 bases from J, leaving 20 bases between. The CDR3 nucleotides are TGTGCCAGCTCACCAAAGGCCCCGGATTATGGAGGAGAGACCCAGTACTTC. Amino acids: CASSPKAPDYGGETQYF.

This clonotype was picked up many times. The V gene is TRBV24-1, the J gene TRBJ2-3; 7 nucleotides match TRBD2. Germline lookup yields CDR1 KGHDR and CDR2 SFDVKD. Trimming cost V 2 bases and J 3 bases; bases outside gene matches: 4. The CDR3 runs to 15 residues. The CDR3 region is CATSDSGDYTDTQYF. The CDR3 nucleotides are TGTGCCACCAGTGATTCCGGGGACTATACAGATACGCAGTATTTT.

The chain combines TRBV7-6 with TRBJ2-3; the match to TRBD2 covers 7 bases. CDR1 and CDR2 from the germline V gene are SGHVS and FNYEAQ. Trimming at V came to 5 bases and at J to 1 base, leaving 12 bases not matched to a gene. The CDR3 is 17 amino acids. The CDR3 sequence is CASSLSPSGGGTDTQYF. The CDR3 DNA reads TGTGCCAGCAGCCTATCCCCTTCGGGGGGTGGCACAGATACGCAGTATTTT.

The chain uses TRBV7-2 and TRBJ2-5; a possible D gene is TRBD2 (6 bases). There are 16 residues in the CDR3. CDR1 and CDR2 (germline): SGHTA, FQGNSA. Trimming cost V 4 bases and J 4 bases, with 19 bases left between them. CDR3 bases: TGTGCCAGCAGCTCCAGAGGGGCGGGGTGGGTAGAGACCCAGTACTTC. Its protein product is CASSSRGAGWVETQYF.

In its sample, this clonotype was seen many times. The chain carries TRBV29-1 and TRBJ1-2; 7 bases map to TRBD1. Germline V gene sequence: CDR1 SQVTM, CDR2 ANQGSEA. The CDR3 consists of 11 residues. After removal of 7 bases from V and 6 bases from J, the junction contained 5 bases not matched to a gene. The CDR3 spells CSARQGHGYTF. Here the CDR3 DNA reads TGCAGCGCAAGACAGGGCCATGGCTACACCTTC.

At least ten counts were recorded for this clonotype. The rearrangement links TRBV12-3 or TRBV12-4 to TRBJ2-3; 10 bases align to TRBD2. The CDR3 runs 15 residues. V lost 2 bases to trimming and J lost 5 bases; unmatched junction nucleotides: 4. The CDR3 bases are TGTGCCAGCAGTTTAACTAGCGGGGCGAGAGATACGCAGTATTTT. It translates to CASSLTSGARDTQYF.

This clonotype has at least ten counts. The chain links TRBV7-2 to TRBJ2-4; 12 bases are a match to TRBD2. Per germline, CDR1 SGHTA and CDR2 FQGNSA. The CDR3 runs to 15 residues. J was trimmed by 15 bases and V by 4 bases; bases with no gene match: 13. The chain's CDR3 is CASSYLGTSGRMAYF. CDR3 DNA: TGTGCCAGCAGCTACCTCGGGACTAGCGGGCGGATGGCGTACTTC.

This clonotype occurred a few times. The chain combines TRBV11-2 with TRBJ1-5; TRBD1 aligns across 7 bases. CDR1 and CDR2 (germline): SGHAT, FQNNGV. CDR3 length: 18 amino acids. The V and J ends lost 2 bases and 0 bases, in that order; junction bases with no gene match: 10. CDR3 sequence (DNA): TGTGCCAGCAGCTTAAACGTCCCGGGACAGTATAGCAATCAGCCCCAGCATTTT. Amino acids: CASSLNVPGQYSNQPQHF.

This clonotype has a count of ten or more. The chain has TRBV20-1 and TRBJ2-3, with 9 positions matching TRBD2. Trimming took 6 bases from V and 1 from J; bases not matched to a gene: 5. Germline CDR1 DFQATT, CDR2 SNEGSKA (reference sequence). The CDR3 is made up of 14 amino acids. The DNA of the CDR3 is TGCAGTGCATTGACTAGCGGACGCACAGATACGCAGTATTTT. It translates to CSALTSGRTDTQYF.

This clonotype was observed many times. The chain has TRBV5-5 and TRBJ2-7; D is ambiguous. Trimming left V 5 bases short and J 3 bases short, with 12 bases between. CDR1 is SGHKS and CDR2 is YYEKEE in the germline V gene (reference sequence). The CDR3 consists of 13 residues. The CDR3: CASRAGPHYEQYV. The CDR3 bases are TGTGCCAGCAGGGCCGGTCCCCACTACGAGCAGTACGTC.

This chain's CDR3 is CASSLVGGGFTDTQYF. The CDR3 coding sequence is TGTGCCAGCAGCTTAGTGGGGGGCGGGTTCACAGATACGCAGTATTTT. The chain recombines TRBV7-2 with TRBJ2-3, with D perhaps assigned TRBD1 or TRBD2 (6 bases each). Germline assignment: CDR1 SGHTA and CDR2 FQGNSA. This CDR3 has 16 residues. Trimming pared 1 base from V and 2 bases from J, leaving 13 bases between.

This clonotype was seen ten or more times. The chain has TRBV7-2 and TRBJ2-7; D is unresolved. Per the germline V gene, CDR1 is SGHTA and CDR2 is FQGNSA. V shed 1 base and J shed 6 bases, with 7 bases lying between them. The CDR3 has 12 residues. CDR3 DNA sequence: TGTGCCAGCAGCTTAGTTTTCGGCGAGCAGTACTTC. Translation gives CASSLVFGEQYF.

The CDR3 bases are TGTGCCAGCAGCTTACACCTGGTCGATACGCAGTATTTT. The encoded protein is CASSLHLVDTQYF. J is TRBJ2-3 and V is TRBV7-2; D gene unclear. CDR3 size: 13 residues. The V end was cut by 2 bases, the J end by 6 bases, with 9 bases between. Germline-derived CDR1 and CDR2 are SGHTA and FQGNSA.

The rearrangement uses TRBV19 and TRBJ2-1; the D gene is possibly TRBD2 (7 bases). CDR1 is LNHDA, CDR2 SQIVND, per germline (reference sequence). The V end was cut by 4 bases, the J end by 7 bases, with 20 bases between. This CDR3 region has 16 residues. CDR3 amino acids: CASSSLAGALGNEQFF. The CDR3 DNA is TGTGCCAGTAGTAGCCTTGCGGGGGCCCTCGGGAATGAGCAGTTCTTC.

This clonotype occurred many times. The V and J genes are TRBV7-2 and TRBJ1-1; D is unclear. The germline V and J ends were trimmed by 4 bases and 0 bases, with 12 bases remaining between them. The germline V gene encodes CDR1 SGHTA and CDR2 FQGNSA. The length of the CDR3 is 15 residues. CDR3 amino acids: CASSSGFTLNTEAFF. CDR3 nucleotide sequence: TGTGCCAGCAGCTCGGGTTTTACACTGAACACTGAAGCTTTCTTT.